This T cell receptor beta chain emerged from a study of cytomegalovirus exposure and HLA in healthy donors. Study details: An early data release held tens of millions of unique TCRs from HLA-typed donors.

Among the donors, all were healthy bone marrow donors. The CDR3 is 16 amino acids. CDR1 is SGHRS, CDR2 YFSETQ, per germline. The V and J ends lost 1 base and 3 bases, in that order; junction bases with no gene match: 8. PCR involved 60 Vbeta and 13 Jbeta primers. The data were produced by immunoSEQ multiplex PCR, yet TCRdb's version contains in-frame clones alone and is incomplete. This repertoire shows some 100,000 clones, approximately 80% found once; its top ten account for around 12%. Whole-study findings and limits: Previously analyzed data showed that most TCR beta V segments were productive at a frequency of about 90% or about 30%. It was reportedly the case that the classifier diagnosed cytomegalovirus status with high specificity and sensitivity.

To note about this clone: Antigen unknown.

The sequenced sample was PBMCs. The chain links TRBV5-1 to TRBJ2-3; 7 nucleotides line up with TRBD1. The source of this sequence is a woman aged 35 to 49 in good health and CMV-seropositive. The CDR3 reads CASSLPSPDRTDTQYF. CDR3 sequence (DNA): TGCGCCAGCAGCTTGCCTTCGCCGGACAGGACAGATACGCAGTATTTT.